These 25 T cell receptor beta chains were sequenced from one sample in a study of graft-versus-host responses after intestinal transplantation. Here immunoSEQ multiplex PCR was the method, and the copy in TCRdb shows in-frame clones only, minus some. The sample lists 15,000 to 20,000 clones, roughly 94% occurring once. This material consisted of PBMCs, taken 23 days after intestinal transplant. The receptors here all came from a human patient who received an intestinal transplant, so some T cells may come from the graft donor.

The chain uses TRBV5-4 and TRBJ2-7; the D is unclear. V was cut by 4 bases and J by 3 bases, with 11 bases left in between. Germline V gene sequence: CDR1 SGHNT, CDR2 YYREEE (reference sequence). The CDR3 loop spans 13 amino acids. The chain's CDR3 is CASSVGPNYEQYF. The DNA of the CDR3 is TGTGCCAGCAGCGTCGGACCCAACTACGAGCAGTACTTC.

The chain joins TRBV7-9 to TRBJ1-1; a possible D gene is TRBD1 (5 bases). Trimming cost V 7 bases and J 3 bases, with 18 bases left between them. The germline gives CDR1 SEHNR, CDR2 FQNEAQ (reference sequence). The CDR3 spans 15 residues. CDR3 residues: CASIQGRLADTEAFF. DNA for the CDR3: TGTGCCAGCATCCAGGGACGGCTTGCGGACACTGAAGCTTTCTTT.

The chain links TRBV2 to TRBJ1-4; the D is unclear. This CDR3 contains 13 residues. Germline lookup yields CDR1 SNHLY and CDR2 FYNNEI. V shed 5 bases and J shed 8 bases, with 12 bases lying between them. The CDR3, as DNA: TGTGCCAGCAGTTGGTGGATTCAGGAAAAACTGTTTTTT. It encodes CASSWWIQEKLFF.

V usage is TRBV10-3 and J usage is TRBJ2-7, with D possibly being TRBD2 (5 bases). Germline V gene data show CDR1 as ENHRY and CDR2 as SYGVKD. The CDR3 extends over 14 amino acids. The V gene lost 0 bases and the J gene lost 5 bases, with 11 bases spanning the gap. The CDR3 region is CAISESALEDEQYF. Here the CDR3 DNA reads TGTGCCATCAGTGAGTCGGCGTTGGAGGACGAGCAGTACTTC.

The chain links TRBV7-9 to TRBJ2-7, with a tentative D call TRBD1 (5 bases). The CDR3 consists of 13 residues. V was trimmed by 5 bases and J by 2 bases, leaving 10 bases between them. Germline V gene sequence: CDR1 SEHNR, CDR2 FQNEAQ (reference sequence). The DNA of the CDR3 is TGTGCCAGCAGCCAGGACATACCCTACGAGCAGTACTTC. Its translation: CASSQDIPYEQYF.

This chain connects TRBV7-7 to TRBJ1-1; D not certain. The CDR3 spans 13 residues. Germline values: CDR1 SSHAT, CDR2 FNYEAQ (reference sequence). Between the trimmed V and J ends, which lost 6 bases and 1 base, there was a span of 9 bases. Written as DNA, the CDR3 is TGTGCCAGCAGTTACGCTAGGAACACTGAAGCTTTCTTT. This translates into CASSYARNTEAFF.

V and J are TRBV6-7 and TRBJ2-7, with D possibly being TRBD2 (6 bases). TRBV6-7 is recorded as an ORF, its role being uncertain. Trimming pared 9 bases from V and 3 bases from J, leaving 12 bases between. This CDR3 is built from 12 residues. The CDR3 protein is CASPARDYEQYF. The CDR3 DNA follows: TGTGCCAGTCCGGCGCGGGACTACGAGCAGTACTTC.

V gene TRBV27 combines with J gene TRBJ1-2; 7 positions agree with TRBD1. In germline, CDR1 is MNHEY, CDR2 SMNVEV (reference sequence). V lost 3 bases and J lost 3; bases outside the gene matches: 1. The CDR3 contains 13 residues. The CDR3 is CASSFGTDYGYTF. The CDR3 nucleotides are TGTGCCAGCAGTTTCGGGACAGACTATGGCTACACCTTC.

The genes are TRBV11-2 and TRBJ2-3, with unresolved D. From germline, CDR1 is SGHAT and CDR2 FQNNGV. V was cut by 3 bases and J by 2 bases, with 9 bases left in between. CDR3 length: 14 residues. The CDR3 DNA reads as TGTGCCAGCAGCTTGCACTCCTACACAGATACGCAGTATTTT. It codes for CASSLHSYTDTQYF.

The J gene is TRBJ2-1, the V gene TRBV27; no firm D call. This CDR3 has 15 residues. The V gene's germline CDR1 is MNHEY and CDR2 SMNVEV (reference sequence). V lost 2 bases and J lost 2, with 10 bases in between. CDR3 in DNA: TGTGCCAGCAGTTTAATGGAAACCCCCTACAATGAGCAGTTCTTC. This codes for CASSLMETPYNEQFF.

The chain combines TRBV27 with TRBJ1-2; D is possibly TRBD1 (6 bases). Germline values: CDR1 MNHEY, CDR2 SMNVEV (reference sequence). Trimming pared 6 bases from V and 4 bases from J, leaving 18 bases between. The CDR3 runs 15 residues. Here the CDR3 reads CASRVQGGSLYGYTF. CDR3 bases: TGTGCCAGCAGAGTACAGGGAGGCTCGCTCTATGGCTACACCTTC.

This rearrangement joins TRBV7-8 to TRBJ2-5, with 7 nucleotides matching TRBD2. V lost 1 base and J lost 4; bases outside the gene matches: 6. CDR1 and CDR2 (germline): SGHVS, FQNEAQ. The CDR3 has 15 residues. DNA for the CDR3: TGTGCCAGCAGCTTAGGGGATGGGACTATAGAGACCCAGTACTTC. It encodes CASSLGDGTIETQYF.

The chain links TRBV27 to TRBJ1-2; perhaps TRBD1 as D (6 bases). CDR3 length: 14 residues. Germline CDR1 MNHEY, CDR2 SMNVEV (reference sequence). V lost 2 bases to trimming and J lost 0 bases, with 7 bases between them. CDR3 loop: CASSLGGPNYGYTF. The DNA of the CDR3 is TGTGCCAGCAGTTTAGGGGGCCCTAACTATGGCTACACCTTC.

This sequence joins TRBV5-1 and TRBJ2-5, with 11 bases that match TRBD2. Germline assignment: CDR1 SGHRS and CDR2 YFSETQ. V dropped 6 bases and J dropped 1; count of bases not matched to a gene: 5. The CDR3 runs 15 residues. CDR3 residues: CASTLAGGPQETQYF. CDR3 bases: TGCGCCAGCACCTTAGCGGGAGGGCCCCAAGAGACCCAGTACTTC.

The chain has TRBV9 and TRBJ2-1; no clear D. Per germline, CDR1 SGDLS and CDR2 YYNGEE. The CDR3 is 15 residues long. Trimming cost V 4 bases and J 0 bases, with 11 bases left between them. CDR3 sequence: CASSPPGSSYNEQFF. CDR3 sequence (DNA): TGTGCCAGCAGCCCCCCGGGCAGCTCCTACAATGAGCAGTTCTTC. The entire variable domain, with the rest obtained from reference TRBV9 and TRBJ2-1, is as follows: DSGVTQTPKHLITATGQRVTLRCSPRSGDLSVYWYQQSLDQGLQFLIQYYNGEERAKGNILERFSAQQFPDLHSELNLSSLELGDSALYFCASSPPGSSYNEQFFGPGTRLTVL.

The chain is built from TRBV7-3 and TRBJ2-3, with 7 bases fitting TRBD2. Germline assignment: CDR1 SGHTA and CDR2 FQGTGA. V was pared by 2 bases and J by 1 base, with 15 bases of the junction left unmatched. The CDR3 runs to 19 residues. CDR3 protein: CASSLVIWGGTPGTDTQYF. DNA of the CDR3: TGTGCCAGCAGCTTAGTTATATGGGGGGGAACTCCCGGCACAGATACGCAGTATTTT. The complete variable domain, with remaining parts taken from reference TRBV7-3 and TRBJ2-3, reads GAGVSQTPSNKVTEKGKYVELRCDPISGHTALYWYRQSLGQGPEFLIYFQGTGAADDSGLPNDRFFAVRPEGSVSTLKIQRTERGDSAVYLCASSLVIWGGTPGTDTQYFGPGTRLTVL.

The V gene is TRBV9, the J gene TRBJ2-3; D unresolved. Trimming shortened V by 2 bases and J by 4 bases, and 11 bases separated the two germline ends. The CDR3 extends over 14 amino acids. Germline loops: CDR1 SGDLS, CDR2 YYNGEE. The CDR3 sequence: CASSVPSLPDTQYF. The CDR3 bases are TGTGCCAGCAGCGTTCCCTCGTTGCCAGATACGCAGTATTTT. Using reference TRBV9 and TRBJ2-3 for the parts outside the CDR3, the full variable domain is DSGVTQTPKHLITATGQRVTLRCSPRSGDLSVYWYQQSLDQGLQFLIQYYNGEERAKGNILERFSAQQFPDLHSELNLSSLELGDSALYFCASSVPSLPDTQYFGPGTRLTVL.

This sequence joins TRBV7-9 and TRBJ2-1; the D gene could be TRBD1 or TRBD2 (7 bases each). Trimming removed 5 bases at V and 9 bases at J, with 14 bases between. CDR3 length: 13 amino acids. CDR1 SEHNR and CDR2 FQNEAQ come from the germline V gene (reference sequence). DNA for the CDR3: TGTGCCAGCAGCCCAGGGGGGGGAATTGAGCAGTTCTTC. Protein: CASSPGGGIEQFF.

The chain is built from TRBV6-6 and TRBJ1-2; D is possibly TRBD1 (6 bases). Germline lookup yields CDR1 MNHNY and CDR2 SVGAGI (reference sequence). Trimming pared 7 bases from V and 6 bases from J, leaving 18 bases between. The CDR3 contains 14 residues. CDR3 sequence reads: CASNRGQDSDGYTF. The DNA of the CDR3 is TGTGCCAGCAACAGAGGTCAGGACAGCGATGGCTACACCTTC.

Here the CDR3 reads CAIRDSGTSGTEQYF. DNA of the CDR3: TGTGCCATCAGAGACTCCGGGACTAGCGGGACCGAGCAGTACTTC. The V call is TRBV10-3, the J call TRBJ2-7, with 13 bases identical to TRBD2. V gave up 6 bases and J gave up 6 bases; unmatched junction bases: 8. CDR1 and CDR2 (germline): ENHRY, SYGVKD. The CDR3 loop spans 15 amino acids.

The rearrangement joins TRBV19 to TRBJ1-1; 10 nucleotides align to TRBD1. CDR1 is LNHDA and CDR2 is SQIVND in the germline V gene (reference sequence). Germline trimming cut 5 bases from V and 4 bases from J; bases unmatched to any gene: 4. The CDR3 is 14 amino acids. CDR3 DNA sequence: TGTGCCAGTAGTTGGGGACAGGGGCTCACTGAAGCTTTCTTT. Translating gives CASSWGQGLTEAFF.

The chain joins TRBV6-1 to TRBJ2-7, with D perhaps matching TRBD2 (5 bases). V was cut by 3 bases and J by 1 base, with 7 bases left in between. The CDR3 is 13 amino acids. Per the germline V gene, CDR1 is MNHNS and CDR2 is SASEGT. As DNA, the CDR3 is TGTGCCAGCAGTGATCCGGGGTCCTACGAGCAGTACTTC. It codes for CASSDPGSYEQYF.

The chain is built from TRBV7-9 and TRBJ2-5; D gene unclear. This CDR3 is built from 14 residues. The germline CDR1 and CDR2 sequences are SEHNR and FQNEAQ (reference sequence). Trimming shortened V by 2 bases and J by 2 bases, and 9 bases separated the two germline ends. The CDR3 here is CASSLNHRQETQYF. The CDR3 coding sequence is TGTGCCAGCAGCTTAAATCATCGTCAAGAGACCCAGTACTTC. The full variable domain, completed using reference TRBV7-9 and TRBJ2-5, is DTGVSQNPRHKITKRGQNVTFRCDPISEHNRLYWYRQTLGQGPEFLTYFQNEAQLEKSRLLSDRFSAERPKGSFSTLEIQRTEQGDSAMYLCASSLNHRQETQYFGPGTRLLVL.

The V gene is TRBV15, the J gene TRBJ2-5; 12 bases agree with TRBD2. J lost 5 bases, V lost 1 base, and 17 bases had no gene match. The germline V gene encodes CDR1 LNHNV and CDR2 YYDKDF (reference sequence). The CDR3 loop spans 20 amino acids. Written as DNA, the CDR3 is TGTGCCACCAGCAGAGTAGGGACCGACCGACTAGCGGGAGAGGGGGAGACCCAGTACTTC. Protein sequence: CATSRVGTDRLAGEGETQYF. Combining the CDR3 with reference TRBV15 and TRBJ2-5 gives the whole variable domain DAMVIQNPRYQVTQFGKPVTLSCSQTLNHNVMYWYQQKSSQAPKLLFHYYDKDFNNEADTPDNFQSRRPNTSFCFLDIRSPGLGDTAMYLCATSRVGTDRLAGEGETQYFGPGTRLLVL.

V and J are TRBV25-1 and TRBJ1-1, with D perhaps matching TRBD1 (6 bases). The CDR3 has 14 amino acids. V lost 3 bases and J lost 1, with 9 bases in between. Germline V gene sequence: CDR1 MGHDK, CDR2 SYGVNS. CDR3 protein: CASSDRDKNTEAFF. The CDR3 DNA follows: TGTGCCAGCAGTGACCGGGACAAGAACACTGAAGCTTTCTTT.